The rows below give T cell receptor beta chains drawn from one sample of a study of shared clonotypes between healthy human individuals. Libraries were prepared by immunoSEQ multiplex PCR; TCRdb keeps only in-frame clonotypes and omits some of them. The sample has some 2,000,000 clones; approximately 95% are singletons. The material sequenced was naive CD4+ T cells sorted from blood. Receptors were obtained from a man in his late teens or twenties in good health. Both conserved end residues are part of each CDR3. D genes are given only for firm matches. The listing skips clone size in some rows; elsewhere it reads once, few, many or a size class.

J: TRBJ1-5
size: NA
D: NA
V: TRBV6-6
CDR3: CASSPPMDSNQPQHF
DNA: TGTGCCAGCAGCCCTCCAATGGATAGCAATCAGCCCCAGCATTTT

J: TRBJ1-5
size: NA
D: TRBD1
V: TRBV7-8
CDR3: CASSSRDRGSNQPQHF
DNA: TGTGCCAGCAGCTCCCGGGACAGGGGTAGCAATCAGCCCCAGCATTTT

J: TRBJ1-3
size: NA
D: NA
V: TRBV5-6
CDR3: CANRDFRDPTF
DNA: TGTGCCAACCGAGACTTCCGGGACCCTACGTTT

J: TRBJ2-1
size: NA
D: NA
V: TRBV9
CDR3: CASSATPNTNEQFF
DNA: TGTGCCAGCAGCGCAACCCCGAACACCAATGAGCAGTTCTTC

J: TRBJ2-1
size: NA
D: NA
V: TRBV5-6
CDR3: CASSLEGLGSYNEQFF
DNA: TGTGCCAGCAGCTTGGAAGGGTTAGGATCCTACAATGAGCAGTTCTTC

J: TRBJ2-5
size: NA
D: NA
V: TRBV7-7
CDR3: CASSLGQGMFQETQYF
DNA: TGTGCTAGCAGCTTAGGGCAGGGAATGTTTCAAGAGACCCAGTACTTC

J: TRBJ2-3
size: NA
D: TRBD2
V: TRBV2
CDR3: CASSLAGVTDTQYF
DNA: TGTGCCAGCTCCCTAGCGGGAGTAACCGATACGCAGTATTTT

J: TRBJ1-2
size: NA
D: NA
V: TRBV30
CDR3: CAWSTNLGVGYTF
DNA: TGTGCCTGGAGCACCAATTTGGGGGTTGGCTACACCTTC

J: TRBJ1-1
size: NA
D: NA
V: TRBV28
CDR3: CASSPLGGTGVNTEAFF
DNA: TGTGCCAGCAGTCCACTAGGGGGTACGGGTGTGAACACTGAAGCTTTCTTT

J: TRBJ2-5
size: NA
D: TRBD2
V: TRBV10-3
CDR3: CAISEGGLAGAEETQYF
DNA: TGTGCCATCAGTGAGGGCGGACTAGCGGGAGCTGAGGAGACCCAGTACTTC

J: TRBJ2-7
size: NA
D: NA
V: TRBV30
CDR3: CAWSPAVGRASYEQYF
DNA: TGTGCCTGGAGTCCCGCCGTTGGTAGGGCGTCCTACGAGCAGTACTTC

J: TRBJ1-3
size: NA
D: NA
V: TRBV14
CDR3: CASRTAAGNTIYF
DNA: TGTGCCAGCCGAACCGCGGCTGGAAACACCATATATTTT

J: TRBJ2-7
size: NA
D: NA
V: TRBV6-5
CDR3: CASSYRDLNYEQYF
DNA: TGTGCCAGCAGTTACAGGGACTTAAACTACGAGCAGTACTTC

J: TRBJ1-5
size: NA
D: TRBD1
V: TRBV2
CDR3: CASSFDRVNQPQHF
DNA: TGTGCCAGCAGTTTCGACAGGGTCAATCAGCCCCAGCATTTT

J: TRBJ1-6
size: NA
D: NA
V: TRBV7-2
CDR3: CASSLGPGPLHF
DNA: TGTGCCAGCAGTCTAGGGCCGGGGCCCCTCCACTTT

J: TRBJ1-1
size: NA
D: NA
V: TRBV5-8
CDR3: CASSPAGVVLAEAFF
DNA: TGTGCCAGCAGCCCGGCGGGGGTGGTGTTAGCTGAAGCTTTCTTT

J: TRBJ2-2
size: many
D: NA
V: TRBV2
CDR3: CASSVEVNTGELFF
DNA: TGTGCCAGCAGTGTGGAGGTGAACACCGGGGAGCTGTTTTTT

J: TRBJ1-5
size: NA
D: NA
V: TRBV2
CDR3: CASRGHLSNQPQHF
DNA: TGTGCCAGCAGGGGGCATCTTAGCAATCAGCCCCAGCATTTT